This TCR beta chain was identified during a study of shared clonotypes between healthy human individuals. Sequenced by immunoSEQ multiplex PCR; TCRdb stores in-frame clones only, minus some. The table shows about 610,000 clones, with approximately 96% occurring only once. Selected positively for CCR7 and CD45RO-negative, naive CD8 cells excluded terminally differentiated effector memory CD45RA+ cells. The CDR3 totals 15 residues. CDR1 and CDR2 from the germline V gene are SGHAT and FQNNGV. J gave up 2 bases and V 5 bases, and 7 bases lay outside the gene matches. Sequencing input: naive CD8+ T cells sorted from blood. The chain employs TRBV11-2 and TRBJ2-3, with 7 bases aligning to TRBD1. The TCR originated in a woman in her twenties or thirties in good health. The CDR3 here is CASSPGGSSTDTQYF. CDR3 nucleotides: TGTGCCAGCAGCCCAGGGGGTAGTTCCACAGATACGCAGTATTTT.